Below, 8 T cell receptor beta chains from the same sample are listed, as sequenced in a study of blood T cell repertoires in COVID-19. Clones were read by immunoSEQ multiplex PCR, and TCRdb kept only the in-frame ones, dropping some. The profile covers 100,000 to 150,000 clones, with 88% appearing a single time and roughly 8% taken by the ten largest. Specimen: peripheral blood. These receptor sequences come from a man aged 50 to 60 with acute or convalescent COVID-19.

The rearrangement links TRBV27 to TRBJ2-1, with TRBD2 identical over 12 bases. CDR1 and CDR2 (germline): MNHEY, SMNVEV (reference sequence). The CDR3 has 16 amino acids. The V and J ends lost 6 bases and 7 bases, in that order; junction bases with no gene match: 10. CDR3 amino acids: CASSLVGLAGLNEQFF. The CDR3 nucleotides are TGTGCCAGCAGCCTCGTCGGACTAGCGGGATTGAATGAGCAGTTCTTC.

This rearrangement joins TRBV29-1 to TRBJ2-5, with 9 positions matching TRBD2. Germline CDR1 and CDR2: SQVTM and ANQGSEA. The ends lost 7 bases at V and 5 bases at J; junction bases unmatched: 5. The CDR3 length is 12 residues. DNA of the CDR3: TGCAGCGAGGCCGCGGGAGGGGAGACCCAGTACTTC. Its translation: CSEAAGGETQYF.

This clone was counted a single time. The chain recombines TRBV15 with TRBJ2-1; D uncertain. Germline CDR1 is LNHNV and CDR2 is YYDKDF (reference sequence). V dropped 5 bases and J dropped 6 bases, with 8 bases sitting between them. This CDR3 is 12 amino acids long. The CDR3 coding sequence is TGTGCCACCAGCCTGAGAGCCAATGAGCAGTTCTTC. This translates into CATSLRANEQFF.

CDR3 in amino acids: CATSDRDSTSTDTQYF. The CDR3 DNA sequence: TGTGCCACCAGTGATAGGGACAGTACTAGCACAGATACGCAGTATTTT. The chain is built from TRBV24-1 and TRBJ2-3, with TRBD1 matching over 7 bases. CDR3 size: 16 residues. J was trimmed by 0 bases and V by 3 bases; bases with no gene match: 5. In germline, CDR1 is KGHDR, CDR2 SFDVKD.

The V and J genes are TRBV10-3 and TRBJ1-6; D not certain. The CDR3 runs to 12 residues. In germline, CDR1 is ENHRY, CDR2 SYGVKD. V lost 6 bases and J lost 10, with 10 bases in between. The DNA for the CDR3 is TGTGCCATCAGCGGGATAGGGTCACCCCTCCACTTT. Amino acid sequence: CAISGIGSPLHF.

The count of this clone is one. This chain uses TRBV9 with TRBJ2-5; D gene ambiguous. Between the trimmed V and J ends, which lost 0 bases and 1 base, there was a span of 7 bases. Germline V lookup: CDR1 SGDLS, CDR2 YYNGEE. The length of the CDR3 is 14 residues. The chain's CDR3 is CASSVAPIQETQYF. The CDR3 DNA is TGTGCCAGCAGCGTAGCCCCCATCCAAGAGACCCAGTACTTC.

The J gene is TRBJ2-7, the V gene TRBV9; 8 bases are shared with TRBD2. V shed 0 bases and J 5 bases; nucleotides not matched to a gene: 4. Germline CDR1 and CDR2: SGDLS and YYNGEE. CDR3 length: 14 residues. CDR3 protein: CASSVDGRADEQYF. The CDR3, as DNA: TGTGCCAGCAGCGTAGACGGGAGGGCGGACGAGCAGTACTTC.

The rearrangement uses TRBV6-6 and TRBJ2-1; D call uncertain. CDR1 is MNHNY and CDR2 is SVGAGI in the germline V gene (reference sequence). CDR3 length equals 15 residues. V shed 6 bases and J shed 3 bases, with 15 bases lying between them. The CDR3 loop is CASRPSRGDYNEQFF. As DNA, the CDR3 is TGTGCCAGCAGGCCCTCGAGAGGAGACTACAATGAGCAGTTCTTC.